This T cell receptor beta chain was captured by sequencing in a study of cytomegalovirus exposure and HLA in healthy donors. The PCR used 60 Vbeta and 13 Jbeta primers. Some clones are missing from TCRdb's copy, which holds only in-frame ones; the method was immunoSEQ multiplex PCR. The data contain about 200,000 clones, 70% to 90% of them singletons. This CDR3 is 12 amino acids long. The germline gives CDR1 MNHNS, CDR2 SASEGT. V shed 4 bases and J shed 7 bases, with 10 bases lying between them. The chain has TRBV6-1 and TRBJ1-1; no definite D call. The material sequenced was PBMCs. This sequence was found in a man aged 30 to 45 in good health and CMV-seronegative. CDR3 bases: TGTGCCAGCAGTGCCCTAGGCAATGAAGCTTTCTTT. Translated, it gives CASSALGNEAFF.